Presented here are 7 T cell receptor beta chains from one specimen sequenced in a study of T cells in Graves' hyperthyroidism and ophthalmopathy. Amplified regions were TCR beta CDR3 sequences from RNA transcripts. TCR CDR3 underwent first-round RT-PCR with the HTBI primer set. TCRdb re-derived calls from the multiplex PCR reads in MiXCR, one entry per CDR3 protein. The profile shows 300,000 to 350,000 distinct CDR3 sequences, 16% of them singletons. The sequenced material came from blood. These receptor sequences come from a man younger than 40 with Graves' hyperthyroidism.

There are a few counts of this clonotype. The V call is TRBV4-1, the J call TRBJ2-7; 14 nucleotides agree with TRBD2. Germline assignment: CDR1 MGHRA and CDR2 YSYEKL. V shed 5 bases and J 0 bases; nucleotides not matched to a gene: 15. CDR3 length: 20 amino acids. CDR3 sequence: CASSIQSGTSGRVVSYEQYF. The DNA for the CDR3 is TGCGCCAGCAGCATTCAATCCGGGACTAGCGGGAGAGTTGTCTCCTACGAGCAGTACTTC.

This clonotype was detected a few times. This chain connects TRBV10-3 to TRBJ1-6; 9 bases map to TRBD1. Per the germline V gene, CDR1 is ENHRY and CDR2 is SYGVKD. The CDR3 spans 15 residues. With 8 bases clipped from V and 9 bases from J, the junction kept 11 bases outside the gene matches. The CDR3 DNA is TGTGCCATCCGAAGACAGGGGGATAGGGTTTCACCCCTCCACTTT. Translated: CAIRRQGDRVSPLHF.

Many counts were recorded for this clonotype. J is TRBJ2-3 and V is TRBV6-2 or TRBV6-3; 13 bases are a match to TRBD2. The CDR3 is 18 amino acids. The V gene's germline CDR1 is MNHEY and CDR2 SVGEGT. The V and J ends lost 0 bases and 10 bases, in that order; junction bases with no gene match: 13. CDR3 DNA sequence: TGTGCCAGCAGTTACTCGACCGGGACTAGCGGGATTCGCGGTGCGCAGTATTTT. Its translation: CASSYSTGTSGIRGAQYF.

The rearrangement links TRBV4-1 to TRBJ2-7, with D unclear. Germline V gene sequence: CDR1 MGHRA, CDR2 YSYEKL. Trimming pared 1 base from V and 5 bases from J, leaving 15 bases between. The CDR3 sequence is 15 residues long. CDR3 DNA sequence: TGCGCCAGCAGCCAAGGTTTGGAGCCCTTAAACGAGCAGTACTTC. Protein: CASSQGLEPLNEQYF.

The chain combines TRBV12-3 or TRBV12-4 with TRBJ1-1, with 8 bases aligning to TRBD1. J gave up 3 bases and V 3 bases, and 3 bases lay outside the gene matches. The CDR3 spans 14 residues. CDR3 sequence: CASSFATGDTEAFF. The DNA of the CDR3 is TGTGCCAGCAGTTTTGCGACAGGGGACACTGAAGCTTTCTTT.

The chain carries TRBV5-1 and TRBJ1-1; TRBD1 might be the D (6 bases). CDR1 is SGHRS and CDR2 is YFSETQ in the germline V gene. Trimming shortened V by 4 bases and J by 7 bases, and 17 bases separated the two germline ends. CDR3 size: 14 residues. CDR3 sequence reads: CASSQLGGAGEAFF. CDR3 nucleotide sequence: TGCGCCAGCAGCCAGCTGGGGGGGGCGGGTGAAGCTTTCTTT.

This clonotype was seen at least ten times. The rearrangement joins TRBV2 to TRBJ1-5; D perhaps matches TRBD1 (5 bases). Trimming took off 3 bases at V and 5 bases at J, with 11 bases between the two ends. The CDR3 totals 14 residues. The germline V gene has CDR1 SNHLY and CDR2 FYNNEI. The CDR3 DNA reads TGTGCCAGCAGTGAGGAAGGGGCCTATCAGCCCCAGCATTTT. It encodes CASSEEGAYQPQHF.